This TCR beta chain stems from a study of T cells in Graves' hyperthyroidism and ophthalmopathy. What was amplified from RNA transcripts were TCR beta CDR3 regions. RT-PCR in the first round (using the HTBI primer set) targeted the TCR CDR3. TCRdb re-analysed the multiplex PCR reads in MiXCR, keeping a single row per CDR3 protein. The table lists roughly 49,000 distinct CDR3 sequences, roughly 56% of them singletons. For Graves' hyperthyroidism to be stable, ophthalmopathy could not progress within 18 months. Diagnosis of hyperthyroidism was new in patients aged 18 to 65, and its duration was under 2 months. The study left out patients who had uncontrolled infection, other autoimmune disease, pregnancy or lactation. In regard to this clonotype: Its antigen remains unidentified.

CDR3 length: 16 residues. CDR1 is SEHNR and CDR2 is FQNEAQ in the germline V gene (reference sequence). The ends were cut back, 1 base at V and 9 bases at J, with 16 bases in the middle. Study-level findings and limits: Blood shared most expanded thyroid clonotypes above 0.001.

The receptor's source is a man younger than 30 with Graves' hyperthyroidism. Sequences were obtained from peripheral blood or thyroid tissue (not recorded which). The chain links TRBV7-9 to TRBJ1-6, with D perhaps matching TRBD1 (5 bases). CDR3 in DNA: TGTGCCAGCAGCTTAGACTGGGGGACGTTCCGTTCACCCCTCCACTTT. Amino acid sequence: CASSLDWGTFRSPLHF. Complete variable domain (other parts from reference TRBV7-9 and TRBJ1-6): DTGVSQNPRHKITKRGQNVTFRCDPISEHNRLYWYRQTLGQGPEFLTYFQNEAQLEKSRLLSDRFSAERPKGSFSTLEIQRTEQGDSAMYLCASSLDWGTFRSPLHFGNGTRLTVT.